The rows below give T cell receptor beta chains drawn from one sample of a study of T cell responses to AZD1222 COVID-19 vaccine. Sequencing used immunoSEQ multiplex PCR; TCRdb keeps in-frame clones, though not all of them. The sample carries some 69,000 clones, 75% to 90% recorded once. The sequences come from peripheral blood, collected 28 days after the second AZD1222 dose. Source of these receptors: an adult who received the AZD1222 COVID-19 vaccine. The CDR3 runs from the conserved cysteine through the conserved F or W.

TRBJ2-2 13 TRBV5-1 CASSPIFTGELFF
TRBJ1-1 13 TRBV5-4 CASSPGLNTEAFF
TRBJ2-5 11 TRBV20-1 CSANPQETQYF
TRBJ1-2 16 TRBV14 CASSQVGGGLGYGYTF
TRBJ2-3 15 TRBV3-1/TRBV3-2 CASSPSGIGLDTQYF
TRBJ2-4 17 TRBV19 CASSRVGRVMGKNIQYF
TRBJ2-3 15 TRBV19 CASNPSGKVADTQYF
TRBJ1-1 17 TRBV19 CASSGTWQGVRNTEAFF
TRBJ1-2 14 TRBV27 CASSLTYSNYGYTF
TRBJ2-2 15 TRBV6-5 CASSYSSGVTGELFF